A selection of T cell receptor beta chains follows, all from one sample in a study of sequential checkpoint blockade in melanoma. TCRdb's table, derived via immunoSEQ multiplex PCR, lists solely in-frame clones and lacks some. The sample lists 13,000 or so clones, 82% occurring once. The sequencing here drew on CD8+ T cells sorted from blood (inferred from file names), taken from a patient given nivolumab and ipilimumab in sequence. The receptors were sampled from a human donor with melanoma. The CDR3 runs from the conserved cysteine through the conserved F or W. Each record gives: clone size, J gene, D gene, V gene, CDR3 protein, CDR3 DNA. A D gene is named only where the DNA matches it firmly. The size of a clone is reported for some rows only, either as once, few or many, or as a class for expanded clones.

clone_size: -; j_call: TRBJ2-3; d_call: TRBD1; v_call: TRBV6-5; cdr3_aa: CASSLQGAVTDTQYF; cdr3_nt: TGTGCCAGCAGTCTACAGGGGGCGGTCACAGATACGCAGTATTTT
clone_size: once; j_call: TRBJ2-1; d_call: TRBD2; v_call: TRBV30; cdr3_aa: CAWSGGTTPYNEQFF; cdr3_nt: TGTGCCTGGAGTGGCGGGACTACCCCTTACAATGAGCAGTTCTTC
clone_size: -; j_call: TRBJ2-7; d_call: -; v_call: TRBV9; cdr3_aa: CASSVDEGGASEF; cdr3_nt: TGTGCCAGCAGCGTAGACGAGGGGGGGGCTAGTGAGTTC
clone_size: once; j_call: TRBJ2-1; d_call: TRBD1; v_call: TRBV7-9; cdr3_aa: CASSREGARGYEQFF; cdr3_nt: TGTGCCAGCAGCCGCGAGGGGGCGCGAGGGTATGAGCAGTTCTTC
clone_size: few; j_call: TRBJ2-7; d_call: -; v_call: TRBV15; cdr3_aa: CATSRDQGYEQYF; cdr3_nt: TGTGCCACCAGCAGAGATCAGGGCTACGAGCAGTACTTC
clone_size: -; j_call: TRBJ1-5; d_call: TRBD1; v_call: TRBV18; cdr3_aa: CASSPGQHNQPQHF; cdr3_nt: TGTGCCAGCTCACCGGGACAGCACAATCAGCCCCAGCATTTT
clone_size: -; j_call: TRBJ2-5; d_call: TRBD1; v_call: TRBV7-6; cdr3_aa: CASSLEGQGWETQYF; cdr3_nt: TGTGCCAGCAGCTTAGAAGGACAGGGGTGGGAGACCCAGTACTTC
clone_size: -; j_call: TRBJ1-1; d_call: -; v_call: TRBV1; cdr3_aa: CTSSQPGANTEAFF; cdr3_nt: TGCACCAGCAGCCAACCAGGGGCCAACACTGAAGCTTTCTTT
clone_size: -; j_call: TRBJ2-1; d_call: -; v_call: TRBV27; cdr3_aa: CASQQGSYNEQFF; cdr3_nt: TGTGCCAGTCAACAGGGCTCCTACAATGAGCAGTTCTTC
clone_size: -; j_call: TRBJ2-3; d_call: -; v_call: TRBV15; cdr3_aa: CATSDYGGTQYF; cdr3_nt: TGTGCCACCAGCGACTACGGGGGTACGCAGTATTTT
clone_size: -; j_call: TRBJ1-2; d_call: -; v_call: TRBV11-2; cdr3_aa: CASSSFSSYGYTF; cdr3_nt: TGTGCCAGCAGCTCCTTTAGTAGCTATGGCTACACCTTC
clone_size: medium-sized; j_call: TRBJ2-7; d_call: TRBD2; v_call: TRBV2; cdr3_aa: CASRGLAGVTYEQYF; cdr3_nt: TGTGCCAGCAGGGGTCTAGCGGGAGTAACCTACGAGCAGTACTTC
clone_size: once; j_call: TRBJ1-1; d_call: -; v_call: TRBV11-1; cdr3_aa: CASSRGGDAEAFF; cdr3_nt: TGTGCCAGCAGCCGGGGAGGGGACGCTGAAGCTTTCTTT
clone_size: once; j_call: TRBJ2-7; d_call: TRBD1; v_call: TRBV29-1; cdr3_aa: CSVEAGSGGEQYF; cdr3_nt: TGCAGCGTTGAAGCCGGCTCAGGGGGTGAGCAGTACTTC
clone_size: -; j_call: TRBJ2-7; d_call: TRBD1; v_call: TRBV29-1; cdr3_aa: CSAQDRGAEGQYF; cdr3_nt: TGCAGCGCCCAGGACAGGGGGGCTGAGGGGCAGTACTTC
clone_size: -; j_call: TRBJ2-5; d_call: -; v_call: TRBV21-1; cdr3_aa: CASISGESVQETQYF; cdr3_nt: TGTGCCAGCATTTCGGGGGAGTCGGTCCAAGAGACCCAGTACTTC
clone_size: -; j_call: TRBJ2-3; d_call: TRBD2; v_call: TRBV2; cdr3_aa: CASSQETSGSSTDTQYF; cdr3_nt: TGTGCCAGCAGCCAGGAAACTAGCGGGTCTAGCACAGATACGCAGTATTTT
clone_size: -; j_call: TRBJ2-3; d_call: -; v_call: TRBV7-9; cdr3_aa: CASSSPGASTDTQYF; cdr3_nt: TGTGCCAGCAGCTCCCCTGGGGCTAGCACAGATACGCAGTATTTT
clone_size: once; j_call: TRBJ1-5; d_call: TRBD1; v_call: TRBV6-4; cdr3_aa: CASSPFWTGDCDSNQPQHF; cdr3_nt: TGTGCCAGCAGTCCCTTTTGGACAGGGGACTGTGATAGCAATCAGCCCCAGCATTTT
clone_size: -; j_call: TRBJ2-4; d_call: -; v_call: TRBV19; cdr3_aa: CASRSRLRAKNIQYF; cdr3_nt: TGTGCCAGTAGGTCCCGTCTCCGGGCCAAAAACATTCAGTACTTC
clone_size: -; j_call: TRBJ2-5; d_call: -; v_call: TRBV4-1; cdr3_aa: CASSQGGGFETQYF; cdr3_nt: TGCGCCAGCAGCCAAGGGGGAGGTTTTGAGACCCAGTACTTC
clone_size: -; j_call: TRBJ2-7; d_call: TRBD1; v_call: TRBV2; cdr3_aa: CASRPGQGVYEQYF; cdr3_nt: TGTGCCAGCAGACCGGGACAGGGAGTCTACGAGCAGTACTTC
clone_size: -; j_call: TRBJ2-5; d_call: -; v_call: TRBV7-9; cdr3_aa: CASSFDRPEETQYF; cdr3_nt: TGTGCCAGCAGCTTCGACCGGCCGGAGGAGACCCAGTACTTC
clone_size: -; j_call: TRBJ2-1; d_call: -; v_call: TRBV19; cdr3_aa: CASSQTRGPEYSEQFF; cdr3_nt: TGTGCCAGTAGCCAAACCAGGGGTCCGGAATACAGTGAGCAGTTCTTC
clone_size: few; j_call: TRBJ2-1; d_call: -; v_call: TRBV6-5; cdr3_aa: CASSWRSHNVHEQFF; cdr3_nt: TGTGCCAGCAGTTGGAGGTCCCACAACGTCCATGAGCAGTTCTTC
clone_size: -; j_call: TRBJ1-5; d_call: -; v_call: TRBV2; cdr3_aa: CASSDTGLSNQPQHF; cdr3_nt: TGTGCCAGCAGTGACACAGGACTAAGCAATCAGCCCCAGCATTTT
clone_size: -; j_call: TRBJ2-2; d_call: -; v_call: TRBV9; cdr3_aa: CASSPVPSFLTGELFF; cdr3_nt: TGTGCCAGCAGCCCCGTCCCCTCCTTTCTCACCGGGGAGCTGTTTTTT
clone_size: -; j_call: TRBJ2-7; d_call: TRBD2; v_call: TRBV6-1; cdr3_aa: CASSEYGLAGYEQYF; cdr3_nt: TGTGCCAGCAGTGAATATGGACTAGCGGGATATGAGCAGTACTTC
clone_size: -; j_call: TRBJ2-7; d_call: TRBD2; v_call: TRBV6-5; cdr3_aa: CASRSKRGSSYEQYF; cdr3_nt: TGTGCCAGCAGATCAAAGCGGGGAAGTAGCTACGAGCAGTACTTC